These 17 T cell receptor beta chains share one sample of origin, sequenced in a study of blood T cell repertoires in COVID-19. Some clones are missing from TCRdb's copy, which holds only in-frame ones; the method was immunoSEQ multiplex PCR. The sample holds a few hundred thousand clones; 86% are singletons and the top ten take around 7.5%. Input material: peripheral blood. The source of these receptors is a woman in her sixties or seventies with COVID-19, enrolled during active disease.

The chain employs TRBV29-1 and TRBJ1-1; 7 bases map to TRBD1. The germline gives CDR1 SQVTM, CDR2 ANQGSEA. The V and J ends lost 7 bases and 0 bases, in that order; junction bases with no gene match: 5. The CDR3 consists of 13 residues. This chain's CDR3 is CSETGTVNTEAFF. The CDR3, as DNA: TGCAGCGAAACCGGGACAGTGAACACTGAAGCTTTCTTT.

The chain has TRBV6-2 or TRBV6-3 and TRBJ1-4; no reliable D call. The length of the CDR3 is 11 residues. In germline, CDR1 is MNHEY, CDR2 SVGEGT. Between the trimmed V and J ends, which lost 2 bases and 8 bases, there was a span of 3 bases. Here the CDR3 reads CASSYGEKLFF. Here the CDR3 DNA reads TGTGCCAGCAGTTACGGCGAAAAACTGTTTTTT.

The chain joins TRBV7-9 to TRBJ2-3; 7 nucleotides agree with TRBD1. Germline CDR1 reads SEHNR; CDR2 reads FQNEAQ (reference sequence). V trimming: 7 bases; J trimming: 1 base; junction bases outside the gene matches: 8. There are 15 residues in the CDR3. In DNA form, the CDR3 reads TGTGCCAGCACACTCAGGGGGATCGGCACAGATACGCAGTATTTT. Its protein product is CASTLRGIGTDTQYF.

This sequence joins TRBV29-1 and TRBJ1-1; perhaps TRBD1 as D (5 bases). V lost 6 bases to trimming and J lost 3 bases, with 8 bases between them. Germline-derived CDR1 and CDR2 are SQVTM and ANQGSEA. The CDR3 runs 11 residues. The CDR3: CSVSGDTEAFF. CDR3 DNA sequence: TGCAGCGTCTCGGGGGACACTGAAGCTTTCTTT.

The J gene is TRBJ1-2, the V gene TRBV4-2, with 7 bases identical to TRBD1. The CDR3 is made up of 14 amino acids. Trimming took 0 bases from V and 4 from J; bases not matched to a gene: 2. CDR1 LGHNA and CDR2 YNFKEQ come from the germline V gene. CDR3 DNA: TGTGCCAGCAGCCAAGACGACAGGGCCTATGGCTACACCTTC. Its translation: CASSQDDRAYGYTF.

The gene calls are TRBV5-4 and TRBJ2-1; 10 bases line up with TRBD2. The CDR3 extends over 15 amino acids. Per germline, CDR1 SGHNT and CDR2 YYREEE (reference sequence). Trimming at V came to 3 bases and at J to 8 bases, leaving 8 bases not matched to a gene. The DNA of the CDR3 is TGTGCCAGCAGCTCGTCTAGCGGGGGTTGGGATGAGCAGTTCTTC. This encodes CASSSSSGGWDEQFF.

This clone came up once. The chain combines TRBV11-3 with TRBJ1-2, with TRBD1 matching 8 bases. Germline CDR1 SGHNT, CDR2 YENEEA. The J segment lost 3 bases and the V segment lost 6 bases, leaving 6 bases of the junction unmatched. The CDR3 covers 14 residues. The CDR3 is CASSLQGAYYGYTF. As DNA, the CDR3 is TGTGCCAGCAGTTTGCAGGGGGCCTACTATGGCTACACCTTC.

The table lists this clone with a few counts. Here the CDR3 reads CASSFRDKTYEQYF. CDR3 nucleotides: TGTGCCAGCAGCTTCCGGGACAAGACGTACGAGCAGTACTTC. The genes are TRBV11-2 and TRBJ2-7, with D possibly being TRBD1 (6 bases). CDR1 and CDR2 (germline): SGHAT, FQNNGV. This CDR3 has 14 residues. Deletions cut 3 bases from V and 4 bases from J, with 13 bases between.

The chain uses TRBV29-1 and TRBJ1-2, with D tentatively TRBD1 (6 bases). Trimming pared 0 bases from V and 7 bases from J, leaving 18 bases between. CDR1 and CDR2 from the germline V gene are SQVTM and ANQGSEA. The CDR3 has 15 amino acids. CDR3 in amino acids: CSVEEGLGGAAGYTF. Written as DNA, the CDR3 is TGCAGCGTTGAAGAGGGTCTTGGGGGGGCGGCTGGCTACACCTTC.

The chain couples TRBV19 to TRBJ1-5; 11 bases are shared with TRBD1. Germline V lookup: CDR1 LNHDA, CDR2 SQIVND (reference sequence). J was trimmed by 0 bases and V by 4 bases; bases with no gene match: 11. CDR3 length: 19 amino acids. CDR3 loop: CASSKFLGQGASSNQPQHF. The CDR3 DNA sequence: TGTGCCAGTAGTAAATTCCTTGGACAGGGGGCTAGTAGCAATCAGCCCCAGCATTTT.

The chain is built from TRBV4-3 and TRBJ2-4; tentative D call: TRBD2 (6 bases). The CDR3 spans 16 residues. V was clipped by 1 base and J by 7 bases, with 17 bases between them. Per germline, CDR1 LGHNA and CDR2 YSLEER. Written as DNA, the CDR3 is TGCGCCAGCAGCCAAGTGGGGTCTGATCGGGGGAACATTCAGTACTTC. It yields the protein CASSQVGSDRGNIQYF.

The chain couples TRBV9 to TRBJ2-2; 7 bases align to TRBD2. The CDR3 is 15 residues long. CDR1 is SGDLS and CDR2 is YYNGEE in the germline V gene. The V and J ends lost 4 bases and 8 bases, in that order; junction bases with no gene match: 11. The CDR3 reads CASSRGASGEGELFF. CDR3 DNA sequence: TGTGCCAGCAGCAGAGGGGCTAGCGGTGAGGGGGAGCTGTTTTTT.

This rearrangement joins TRBV18 to TRBJ2-3; TRBD2 might be the D (5 bases). V was cut by 3 bases and J by 2 bases, with 15 bases left in between. The CDR3 is 16 amino acids. Germline values: CDR1 KGHSH, CDR2 LQKENI. DNA of the CDR3: TGTGCCAGCTCACCCATGGACGGGATCTACACAGATACGCAGTATTTT. As protein: CASSPMDGIYTDTQYF.

CDR3 amino acids: CASSQGQGSYGYTF. In DNA, the CDR3 is TGTGCCAGCAGCCAGGGACAGGGTAGCTATGGCTACACCTTC. This chain links TRBV4-2 with TRBJ1-2; 9 bases fit TRBD1. The CDR3 extends over 14 amino acids. With 3 bases clipped from V and 4 bases from J, the junction kept 3 bases outside the gene matches. Germline lookup yields CDR1 LGHNA and CDR2 YNFKEQ.

In nucleotides, the CDR3 is TGTGCCAGTAGTATCACAGGGACCACTGAAGCTTTCTTT. Amino acids: CASSITGTTEAFF. The chain recombines TRBV19 with TRBJ1-1, with TRBD1 as a possible D gene (6 bases). The CDR3 consists of 13 residues. The V end lost 3 bases, the J end lost 4 bases, and 9 bases lay between the germline ends. Per germline, CDR1 LNHDA and CDR2 SQIVND (reference sequence).

This clone turned up a few times. The V and J genes are TRBV4-2 and TRBJ1-5; the D gene is possibly TRBD1 (5 bases). CDR1 LGHNA and CDR2 YNFKEQ come from the germline V gene. V lost 1 base, J lost 0 bases, and 16 bases lay in between. The CDR3 has 18 amino acids. The CDR3 region is CASSQVEAGLYSNQPQHF. CDR3 sequence (DNA): TGTGCCAGCAGCCAAGTTGAGGCAGGGCTTTATAGCAATCAGCCCCAGCATTTT.

The V call is TRBV5-4, the J call TRBJ2-1, with TRBD2 matching 11 bases. The CDR3 covers 14 residues. Germline V gives CDR1 SGHNT, CDR2 YYREEE (reference sequence). J gave up 9 bases and V 7 bases, and 9 bases lay outside the gene matches. The CDR3 loop reads CASAPGTSGSEQFF. The DNA for the CDR3 is TGTGCCAGCGCTCCCGGGACTAGCGGTAGTGAGCAGTTCTTC.